This section outlines one T cell receptor beta chain sequence together with its context. This record belongs to a study of blood T cell repertoires in COVID-19. Study as a whole: Samples taken during acute and convalescent COVID-19 were collected in the United States, Italy and Spain.

V was shortened by 5 bases and J by 6 bases, with 32 bases between the two germline ends. Germline V gives CDR1 LNHDA, CDR2 SQIVND (reference sequence). The CDR3 is 19 amino acids. Assay: immunoSEQ multiplex PCR; the TCRdb copy retains only in-frame clones and omits some. The sample includes tens of thousands of clones, about nine tenths of them seen just once. The chain recombines TRBV19 with TRBJ2-7, with D maybe TRBD2 (6 bases). Material for sequencing was peripheral blood. This TCR was sampled from a man in his 70s with active or convalescent COVID-19. CDR3 region: CASSWSFGLLTDLLSEQYF. DNA of the CDR3: TGTGCCAGTAGTTGGTCTTTCGGACTACTCACCGACCTACTCTCCGAGCAGTACTTC.